The rows below give T cell receptor beta chains drawn from one sample of a study of Ad26.COV2.S vaccination and SARS-CoV-2 variants. Some clones are missing from TCRdb's copy, which holds only in-frame ones; the method was immunoSEQ multiplex PCR. The profile shows roughly 330,000 clones, 90% of them singletons. The source was peripheral blood, collected in a trial of Ad26.COV2.S vaccine versus placebo. These receptors all come from a person between 18 and 65 years old who received the Ad26.COV2.S COVID-19 vaccine or a placebo. Each CDR3 is given with its conserved first and last residue. D genes are given only for firm matches. Clone size is given for some rows only: seen once, a few or many times, or a class if the clone is expanded.

CDR3aa: CASSYLNPGNEQFF
CDR3nt: TGTGCCAGCAGTTACCTGAATCCCGGGAATGAGCAGTTCTTC
abundance: NA
d_gene: NA
v_gene: TRBV6-5
j_gene: TRBJ2-1

CDR3aa: CASSEHWTGKAFF
CDR3nt: TGTGCCAGCAGTGAACATTGGACAGGTAAAGCTTTCTTT
abundance: NA
d_gene: TRBD1
v_gene: TRBV6-1
j_gene: TRBJ1-1

CDR3aa: CASSELGHEQFF
CDR3nt: TGTGCCAGCAGTGAATTAGGCCATGAGCAGTTCTTC
abundance: NA
d_gene: NA
v_gene: TRBV6-4
j_gene: TRBJ2-1

CDR3aa: CASTWDARDYGYTF
CDR3nt: TGTGCCAGCACCTGGGACGCCCGGGACTATGGCTACACCTTC
abundance: NA
d_gene: NA
v_gene: TRBV7-9
j_gene: TRBJ1-2

CDR3aa: CASSLLAQGIGTEAFF
CDR3nt: TGTGCCAGCAGCTTGCTCGCCCAAGGCATAGGGACTGAAGCTTTCTTT
abundance: NA
d_gene: NA
v_gene: TRBV7-8
j_gene: TRBJ1-1

CDR3aa: CASSWERGGQPQHF
CDR3nt: TGTGCCAGCAGTTGGGAAAGGGGTGGTCAGCCCCAGCATTTT
abundance: NA
d_gene: NA
v_gene: TRBV27
j_gene: TRBJ1-5

CDR3aa: CASSQGVNNEQFF
CDR3nt: TGTGCCAGCAGCCAAGGCGTAAACAATGAGCAGTTCTTC
abundance: NA
d_gene: NA
v_gene: TRBV3-1/TRBV3-2
j_gene: TRBJ2-1

CDR3aa: CASSLRTSGGYEQFF
CDR3nt: TGTGCCAGCAGCTTAAGGACTAGCGGGGGCTATGAGCAGTTCTTC
abundance: NA
d_gene: TRBD2
v_gene: TRBV9
j_gene: TRBJ2-1

CDR3aa: CSVRTGGASVTEAFF
CDR3nt: TGCAGCGTCAGAACAGGGGGCGCCTCGGTTACTGAAGCTTTCTTT
abundance: NA
d_gene: TRBD1
v_gene: TRBV29-1
j_gene: TRBJ1-1

CDR3aa: CATSVATGGNNEQFF
CDR3nt: TGTGCCACCAGTGTGGCGACAGGGGGTAACAATGAGCAGTTCTTC
abundance: once
d_gene: TRBD1
v_gene: TRBV24-1
j_gene: TRBJ2-1

CDR3aa: CASSQDFTGTPYEQYF
CDR3nt: TGCGCCAGCAGCCAAGATTTTACAGGGACCCCCTACGAGCAGTACTTC
abundance: NA
d_gene: NA
v_gene: TRBV4-3
j_gene: TRBJ2-7

CDR3aa: CASSNQGEGNIQYF
CDR3nt: TGCGCCAGCAGTAACCAGGGGGAAGGAAACATTCAGTACTTC
abundance: NA
d_gene: TRBD1
v_gene: TRBV10-1
j_gene: TRBJ2-4

CDR3aa: CASSFQWTAPFAQYF
CDR3nt: TGTGCCAGCAGCTTTCAATGGACGGCCCCCTTCGCGCAGTATTTT
abundance: NA
d_gene: NA
v_gene: TRBV7-2
j_gene: TRBJ2-3

CDR3aa: CASSSGQALLTDTQYF
CDR3nt: TGTGCCAGCAGCTCAGGACAGGCCCTACTCACAGATACGCAGTATTTT
abundance: NA
d_gene: TRBD1
v_gene: TRBV7-2
j_gene: TRBJ2-3

CDR3aa: CASSPQGNTGELFF
CDR3nt: TGTGCCAGCAGCCCTCAGGGGAACACCGGGGAGCTGTTTTTT
abundance: NA
d_gene: NA
v_gene: TRBV4-2
j_gene: TRBJ2-2

CDR3aa: CASSAPGQENTGELFF
CDR3nt: TGTGCCAGCAGTGCACCGGGACAGGAAAACACCGGGGAGCTGTTTTTT
abundance: NA
d_gene: TRBD1
v_gene: TRBV28
j_gene: TRBJ2-2

CDR3aa: CASSYNRAANYGYTF
CDR3nt: TGTGCCAGCAGTTACAACAGGGCAGCTAACTATGGCTACACCTTC
abundance: NA
d_gene: NA
v_gene: TRBV27
j_gene: TRBJ1-2

CDR3aa: CASSLAVASGSPSSTDTQYF
CDR3nt: TGTGCCAGCAGCTTGGCCGTGGCGAGCGGGAGCCCATCTAGCACAGATACGCAGTATTTT
abundance: once
d_gene: TRBD2
v_gene: TRBV5-4
j_gene: TRBJ2-3

CDR3aa: CAWSFRTGKNTEAFF
CDR3nt: TGTGCCTGGAGTTTTAGGACAGGAAAGAACACTGAAGCTTTCTTT
abundance: NA
d_gene: TRBD1
v_gene: TRBV30
j_gene: TRBJ1-1

CDR3aa: CASRQDPSSYNEQFF
CDR3nt: TGTGCCAGCAGACAAGACCCGAGCTCCTACAATGAGCAGTTCTTC
abundance: NA
d_gene: NA
v_gene: TRBV28
j_gene: TRBJ2-1

CDR3aa: CASSSIIRSVYGYTF
CDR3nt: TGTGCCAGCAGCTCGATTATCCGGTCAGTCTATGGCTACACCTTC
abundance: NA
d_gene: NA
v_gene: TRBV7-8
j_gene: TRBJ1-2

CDR3aa: CASSPRQGRDYGYTF
CDR3nt: TGTGCCAGTAGTCCTCGACAGGGAAGAGACTATGGCTACACCTTC
abundance: NA
d_gene: TRBD1
v_gene: TRBV19
j_gene: TRBJ1-2

CDR3aa: CAGDRGGAYHSF
CDR3nt: TGTGCCGGAGACCGGGGGGGGGCATACCATTCCTTT
abundance: NA
d_gene: NA
v_gene: TRBV30
j_gene: TRBJ1-1

CDR3aa: CASSSGRRDPPGEQYF
CDR3nt: TGTGCCAGCAGTTCGGGGCGTAGGGACCCTCCGGGAGAGCAGTACTTC
abundance: once
d_gene: NA
v_gene: TRBV27
j_gene: TRBJ2-7

CDR3aa: CAWRPGGHGYTF
CDR3nt: TGTGCCTGGAGGCCAGGGGGCCATGGCTACACCTTC
abundance: NA
d_gene: TRBD1
v_gene: TRBV30
j_gene: TRBJ1-2

CDR3aa: CASSIRQGHNSPLHF
CDR3nt: TGTGCCAGTAGTATACGACAGGGGCATAATTCACCCCTCCACTTT
abundance: NA
d_gene: TRBD1
v_gene: TRBV19
j_gene: TRBJ1-6

CDR3aa: CASSLGTGRGQPQHF
CDR3nt: TGTGCCAGCAGCTTAGGTACAGGGAGGGGTCAGCCCCAGCATTTT
abundance: NA
d_gene: NA
v_gene: TRBV13
j_gene: TRBJ1-5

CDR3aa: CASSLQSTATNEKLFF
CDR3nt: TGTGCCAGCAGCTTACAAAGTACTGCAACTAATGAAAAACTGTTTTTT
abundance: NA
d_gene: NA
v_gene: TRBV5-4
j_gene: TRBJ1-4

CDR3aa: CASSSSGTGGYGYTF
CDR3nt: TGTGCCAGCAGCTCCTCCGGGACCGGTGGGTATGGCTACACCTTC
abundance: NA
d_gene: NA
v_gene: TRBV11-2
j_gene: TRBJ1-2

CDR3aa: CASSPVGPPAPYEQYF
CDR3nt: TGTGCCAGCAGTCCGGTAGGGCCACCAGCTCCATACGAGCAGTACTTC
abundance: NA
d_gene: NA
v_gene: TRBV27
j_gene: TRBJ2-7

CDR3aa: CASRMTGVRTEAFF
CDR3nt: TGTGCCAGCAGGATGACAGGCGTGCGAACTGAAGCTTTCTTT
abundance: NA
d_gene: NA
v_gene: TRBV28
j_gene: TRBJ1-1

CDR3aa: CASRSRLGLSQETQYF
CDR3nt: TGTGCAAGTCGCTCCCGCCTAGGGCTATCCCAAGAGACCCAGTACTTC
abundance: once
d_gene: NA
v_gene: TRBV12-2
j_gene: TRBJ2-5

CDR3aa: CASSQDRSSGFLYNEQFF
CDR3nt: TGCGCCAGCAGCCAAGATCGGAGTAGCGGATTCCTCTACAATGAGCAGTTCTTC
abundance: NA
d_gene: NA
v_gene: TRBV4-3
j_gene: TRBJ2-1

CDR3aa: CASSLAIDQPQHF
CDR3nt: TGTGCCAGCAGCTTGGCAATAGACCAGCCCCAGCATTTT
abundance: NA
d_gene: NA
v_gene: TRBV5-8
j_gene: TRBJ1-5

CDR3aa: CASSQSSGGANEQFF
CDR3nt: TGTGCCAGCAGCCAGTCTAGCGGGGGGGCCAATGAGCAGTTCTTC
abundance: NA
d_gene: TRBD2
v_gene: TRBV3-1/TRBV3-2
j_gene: TRBJ2-1

CDR3aa: CASSLVGPEQFF
CDR3nt: TGTGCCAGCAGCTTAGTTGGCCCTGAGCAGTTCTTC
abundance: NA
d_gene: NA
v_gene: TRBV7-2
j_gene: TRBJ2-1

CDR3aa: CASSLRAPETQYF
CDR3nt: TGTGCCAGCAGTTTGAGAGCCCCAGAGACCCAGTACTTC
abundance: NA
d_gene: NA
v_gene: TRBV28
j_gene: TRBJ2-5

CDR3aa: CASSFGGQTRSEQFF
CDR3nt: TGTGCCAGCAGCTTCGGCGGACAGACCAGGAGTGAGCAGTTCTTC
abundance: NA
d_gene: NA
v_gene: TRBV11-3
j_gene: TRBJ2-1

CDR3aa: CASSSGVVWPAGEQFF
CDR3nt: TGTGCCAGCAGCTCCGGGGTGGTCTGGCCGGCTGGGGAGCAGTTCTTC
abundance: once
d_gene: NA
v_gene: TRBV13
j_gene: TRBJ2-1

CDR3aa: CASSSPTFSGNTIYF
CDR3nt: TGTGCCAGCAGCTCCCCCACATTCTCTGGAAACACCATATATTTT
abundance: NA
d_gene: NA
v_gene: TRBV7-9
j_gene: TRBJ1-3

CDR3aa: CASSQDGYEQYF
CDR3nt: TGTGCCAGCAGCCAAGATGGCTACGAGCAGTACTTC
abundance: once
d_gene: NA
v_gene: TRBV14
j_gene: TRBJ2-7

CDR3aa: CASSPDRGKLREQYF
CDR3nt: TGTGCCAGTAGCCCGGACAGGGGGAAACTACGCGAGCAGTACTTC
abundance: NA
d_gene: TRBD1
v_gene: TRBV19
j_gene: TRBJ2-7

CDR3aa: CASRPSGGRTDTQYF
CDR3nt: TGTGCCAGCAGACCCAGCGGGGGCCGCACAGATACGCAGTATTTT
abundance: once
d_gene: TRBD2
v_gene: TRBV5-4
j_gene: TRBJ2-3

CDR3aa: CASSHLTTSGLYNEQFF
CDR3nt: TGCGCCAGCAGCCATCTCACGACTAGCGGGTTGTACAATGAGCAGTTCTTC
abundance: NA
d_gene: TRBD2
v_gene: TRBV4-1
j_gene: TRBJ2-1

CDR3aa: CASIGRTGELFF
CDR3nt: TGTGCCAGTATAGGGCGCACCGGGGAGCTGTTTTTT
abundance: NA
d_gene: NA
v_gene: TRBV19
j_gene: TRBJ2-2

CDR3aa: CASSLTGDRTSGNTIYF
CDR3nt: TGTGCCAGCAGCTTAACTGGGGACAGGACCTCTGGAAACACCATATATTTT
abundance: NA
d_gene: TRBD1
v_gene: TRBV7-9
j_gene: TRBJ1-3

CDR3aa: CASSIQGAGKNEKLFF
CDR3nt: TGTGCCAGTAGTATCCAGGGGGCGGGGAAGAATGAAAAACTGTTTTTT
abundance: NA
d_gene: TRBD1
v_gene: TRBV19
j_gene: TRBJ1-4

CDR3aa: CASSQDPGSPLTDTQYF
CDR3nt: TGCGCCAGCAGCCAAGATCCTGGAAGTCCTCTCACAGATACGCAGTATTTT
abundance: NA
d_gene: NA
v_gene: TRBV4-3
j_gene: TRBJ2-3

CDR3aa: CASSWLYDSIYNEQFF
CDR3nt: TGTGCCAGCAGCTGGCTCTACGACAGTATCTACAATGAGCAGTTCTTC
abundance: NA
d_gene: NA
v_gene: TRBV7-2
j_gene: TRBJ2-1

CDR3aa: CASSLSDRQFF
CDR3nt: TGTGCCAGCAGCTTGAGTGACAGGCAGTTCTTC
abundance: NA
d_gene: NA
v_gene: TRBV5-6
j_gene: TRBJ2-1